Following are 26 T cell receptor beta chains from one sample sequenced in a study of T cells after yellow fever vaccination (dated by TCRdb to between 2018 and 2020). Preparation of the library involved 5' RACE. Sequencing was performed on an Illumina HiSeq 2500. TCRdb reran the public reads through fastp at Q25 and MiXCR, keeping productive beta chains. Every distinct CDR3 protein forms one entry, paired with its most common genes and DNA. For this sample the table gives 200,000 to 300,000 distinct CDR3 sequences, of which roughly 7.2% were detected only once. About 0.85% of the sample is held by the ten biggest clonotypes. What the treatment or condition label conveys for this sample: live attenuated yellow fever vaccine strain. The starting material was CD4+ T cells sorted from PBMCs, obtained 15 days after the yellow fever booster vaccination. All receptors derive from a man aged 30-40 years who received the YFV17D yellow fever vaccine.

This clonotype was recorded a few times. This chain connects TRBV12-3 or TRBV12-4 to TRBJ1-5; D gene unclear. The length of the CDR3 is 12 residues. V lost 5 bases to trimming and J lost 9 bases, with 11 bases between them. Here the CDR3 reads CASSPPLGPQHF. The DNA of the CDR3 is TGTGCCAGCAGTCCCCCCCTTGGGCCCCAGCATTTT.

The table lists this clonotype with a few counts. The CDR3 region is CSVEDRKTSYGYTF. In DNA, the CDR3 is TGCAGCGTTGAGGACAGGAAGACCTCCTATGGCTACACCTTC. This rearrangement joins TRBV29-1 to TRBJ1-2, with TRBD1 identical over 7 bases. Trimming took 3 bases from V and 4 from J; bases not matched to a gene: 8. Germline V gene data show CDR1 as SQVTM and CDR2 as ANQGSEA. CDR3 size: 14 residues.

V gene TRBV29-1 combines with J gene TRBJ2-5; the D gene is possibly TRBD1 (7 bases). Trimming stripped 7 bases from V and 5 bases from J, with 11 bases between. The CDR3 loop spans 11 amino acids. CDR1 and CDR2 (germline): SQVTM, ANQGSEA. The CDR3, as DNA: TGCAGCGGGGCAGGGGGGGAGACCCAGTACTTC. Its protein is CSGAGGETQYF.

This clonotype was picked up a small number of times. The chain combines TRBV7-2 with TRBJ2-2; D is undetermined. The CDR3 runs 12 residues. The V end was cut by 1 base, the J end by 7 bases, with 4 bases between. Germline CDR1 is SGHTA and CDR2 is FQGNSA. The CDR3 loop is CASSLDGGELFF. The CDR3 DNA follows: TGTGCCAGCAGCTTAGACGGCGGGGAGCTGTTTTTT. Looking up the rest from reference TRBV7-2 and TRBJ2-2 gives the full variable domain: GAGVSQSPSNKVTEKGKDVELRCDPISGHTALYWYRQSLGQGLEFLIYFQGNSAPDKSGLPSDRFSAERTGGSVSTLTIQRTQQEDSAVYLCASSLDGGELFFGEGSRLTVL.

At least ten counts were recorded for this clonotype. The chain combines TRBV10-3 with TRBJ1-5, with D uncertain. V was clipped by 11 bases and J by 1 base, with 15 bases between them. The CDR3 extends over 14 amino acids. Germline V CDR1 and CDR2: ENHRY, SYGVKD. The chain's CDR3 is CADTVKGSNQPQHF. The DNA of the CDR3 is TGTGCCGACACGGTCAAGGGAAGCAATCAGCCCCAGCATTTT.

The genes are TRBV28 and TRBJ2-7, with D possibly being TRBD2 (5 bases). Germline lookup yields CDR1 MDHEN and CDR2 SYDVKM. V lost 7 bases to trimming and J lost 5 bases, with 12 bases between them. This CDR3 has 12 amino acids. The DNA of the CDR3 is TGTGCCAGCACAGCGGTCCGCCACGAGCAGTACTTC. Its protein product is CASTAVRHEQYF.

This clonotype was detected a few times. The V call is TRBV2, the J call TRBJ2-1, with TRBD2 matching over 15 bases. This CDR3 comprises 15 residues. Trimming took 4 bases from V and 9 from J; bases not matched to a gene: 4. Per germline, CDR1 SNHLY and CDR2 FYNNEI. CDR3 residues: CASSGTSGRAREQFF. In nucleotides, the CDR3 is TGTGCCAGCAGTGGGACTAGCGGGAGGGCCCGTGAGCAGTTCTTC.

This clonotype was counted only a few times. The chain recombines TRBV7-2 with TRBJ2-6; TRBD2 is a possible D gene (6 bases). V lost 2 bases and J 2 bases, leaving 13 bases between the germline ends. The CDR3 length is 17 residues. Germline-derived CDR1 and CDR2 are SGHTA and FQGNSA. The DNA of the CDR3 is TGTGCCAGCAGCTTATTAGGAGGGGATCCTGGGGCCAACGTCCTGACTTTC. Protein product: CASSLLGGDPGANVLTF.

This clonotype occurred many times. The chain couples TRBV12-3 or TRBV12-4 to TRBJ1-5; D unresolved. The CDR3 length is 12 residues. Trimming removed 3 bases from V and 11 bases from J, with 11 bases in between. The CDR3 DNA reads TGTGCCAGCAGTTTCCGCCCCTCCGCCCAGCATTTT. It codes for CASSFRPSAQHF.

The chain carries TRBV5-1 and TRBJ1-1; D ambiguous. Germline CDR1 is SGHRS and CDR2 is YFSETQ. V was trimmed by 0 bases and J by 1 base, leaving 4 bases between them. The CDR3 consists of 13 residues. CDR3 protein: CASSLDTNTEAFF. CDR3 nucleotides: TGCGCCAGCAGCTTGGACACGAACACTGAAGCTTTCTTT. Supplemented by reference TRBV5-1 and TRBJ1-1, the full variable domain reads KAGVTQTPRYLIKTRGQQVTLSCSPISGHRSVSWYQQTPGQGLQFLFEYFSETQRNKGNFPGRFSGRQFSNSRSEMNVSTLELGDSALYLCASSLDTNTEAFFGQGTRLTVV.

This clonotype was counted many times. The chain has TRBV12-3 or TRBV12-4 and TRBJ2-2, with D uncertain. V was trimmed by 2 bases and J by 0 bases, leaving 7 bases between them. The CDR3 extends over 15 amino acids. In DNA form, the CDR3 reads TGTGCCAGCAGTTTAAGGCAGGCGAACACCGGGGAGCTGTTTTTT. Its translation is CASSLRQANTGELFF.

The V and J genes are TRBV20-1 and TRBJ2-1; 7 nucleotides align to TRBD2. The CDR3 covers 14 residues. CDR1 DFQATT and CDR2 SNEGSKA come from the germline V gene (reference sequence). The junction had 8 bases not matched to a gene; V was cut back by 5 bases and J by 4 bases. For the CDR3, the DNA is TGCAGTGCTCAGAGGGTAGCGGGTTACAATGAGCAGTTCTTC. This sequence encodes CSAQRVAGYNEQFF.

This clonotype was observed once. CDR3 bases: TGTGCCAGCAGCTTAGATTGGGGACAGGGGTCTCTCTTCTCTGGAAACACCATATATTTT. Protein product: CASSLDWGQGSLFSGNTIYF. J is TRBJ1-3 and V is TRBV11-1, with 10 positions matching TRBD1. This CDR3 has 20 residues. The germline V gene has CDR1 SGHAT and CDR2 FQDESV (reference sequence). V was pared by 1 base and J by 0 bases, with 12 bases of the junction left unmatched.

The table lists this clonotype with a few counts. The V gene is TRBV20-1, the J gene TRBJ2-6; D gene uncertain. CDR1 is DFQATT, CDR2 SNEGSKA, per germline (reference sequence). The CDR3 sequence is 13 residues long. The germline V and J ends were trimmed by 6 bases and 4 bases, with 10 bases remaining between them. CDR3 sequence: CSASQGGANVLTF. The CDR3 DNA is TGCAGTGCCTCCCAAGGGGGGGCCAACGTCCTGACTTTC.

This clonotype was found many times. The chain couples TRBV4-2 to TRBJ1-6, with no clear D. V was trimmed by 3 bases and J by 10 bases, leaving 28 bases between them. CDR1 and CDR2 from the germline V gene are LGHNA and YNFKEQ. This CDR3 has 19 residues. The CDR3 here is CASSHSLGRTFNRESPLHF. The DNA for the CDR3 is TGTGCCAGCAGCCACAGCCTTGGGCGGACCTTCAATAGGGAGTCACCCCTCCACTTT.

This clonotype has only a few counts. This chain joins TRBV7-8 and TRBJ2-7; D is undetermined. CDR3 length: 12 amino acids. Germline V gene lookup returns CDR1 SGHVS and CDR2 FQNEAQ. With 3 bases removed from V and 5 bases from J, the gap between germline ends came to 8 bases. The CDR3 loop is CASSFNVDEQYF. The CDR3 coding sequence is TGTGCCAGCAGCTTCAATGTGGACGAGCAGTACTTC.

In this sample, this clonotype turned up many times. The chain employs TRBV20-1 and TRBJ1-1, with D possibly TRBD1 on 5 matching bases. This CDR3 has 16 amino acids. V dropped 3 bases and J dropped 3 bases, with 20 bases sitting between them. The V gene's germline CDR1 is DFQATT and CDR2 SNEGSKA (reference sequence). The chain's CDR3 is CSARRPGALPDTEAFF. In DNA, the CDR3 is TGCAGTGCTAGGCGTCCCGGGGCATTACCGGACACTGAAGCTTTCTTT.

The chain links TRBV29-1 to TRBJ1-2, with D perhaps TRBD1 (5 bases). Germline CDR1 and CDR2: SQVTM and ANQGSEA. V was clipped by 7 bases and J by 4 bases, with 22 bases between them. The CDR3 length is 15 residues. The CDR3 nucleotides read TGCAGCGCAACACATCCGGGACCACTTTTCTATGGCTACACCTTC. Protein: CSATHPGPLFYGYTF.

In this sample, this clonotype turned up a few times. The rearrangement joins TRBV18 to TRBJ2-5; D perhaps matches TRBD1 (5 bases). The V gene's germline CDR1 is KGHSH and CDR2 LQKENI. This CDR3 has 15 residues. The V end lost 3 bases, the J end lost 3 bases, and 14 bases lay between the germline ends. CDR3 nucleotides: TGTGCCAGCTCACCTCTACAGGTCTCGAAAGAGACCCAGTACTTC. Protein sequence: CASSPLQVSKETQYF.

This clonotype was found a few times. The gene calls are TRBV18 and TRBJ1-5; D remains ambiguous. Germline V gene lookup returns CDR1 KGHSH and CDR2 LQKENI. V lost 0 bases and J lost 4, with 4 bases in between. The length of the CDR3 is 13 residues. CDR3 loop: CASSPPGNQPQHF. CDR3 coding DNA: TGTGCCAGCTCACCACCGGGGAATCAGCCCCAGCATTTT.

This clonotype occurred a few times. V usage is TRBV7-8 and J usage is TRBJ2-4, with TRBD1 matching over 7 bases. The CDR3 loop spans 15 amino acids. V shed 5 bases and J 6 bases; nucleotides not matched to a gene: 10. Germline CDR1 and CDR2: SGHVS and FQNEAQ. The CDR3 DNA sequence: TGTGCCAGCAGCGAAGACAGGGCCAAGATAAACATTCAGTACTTC. This encodes CASSEDRAKINIQYF.

This clonotype was counted only a few times. The CDR3 DNA reads TGCGCCAGCAGCCCGGCACATTGGGACGGACCTTATGGCTACACCTTC. Its translation: CASSPAHWDGPYGYTF. The chain carries TRBV5-1 and TRBJ1-2, with D perhaps TRBD1 (5 bases). The CDR3 runs to 16 residues. Per the germline V gene, CDR1 is SGHRS and CDR2 is YFSETQ. The ends were cut back, 4 bases at V and 5 bases at J, with 21 bases in the middle.

This sequence joins TRBV3-1 and TRBJ2-1; D is undetermined. The CDR3 is 15 amino acids. V dropped 1 base and J dropped 8 bases, with 15 bases sitting between them. Germline V gene data show CDR1 as LGHDT and CDR2 as YNNKEL (reference sequence). CDR3 bases: TGTGCCAGCAGCCAAGGAGGCGGTTTGAGCGATGAGCAGTTCTTC. Amino acid sequence: CASSQGGGLSDEQFF.

V is TRBV27 and J is TRBJ1-3; the D gene is possibly TRBD1 (6 bases). The CDR3 has 14 residues. From germline, CDR1 is MNHEY and CDR2 SMNVEV (reference sequence). The V and J ends lost 6 bases and 1 base respectively, with 10 bases between them. The CDR3 sequence: CASSPQGSGNTIYF. The CDR3 nucleotides are TGTGCCAGCAGCCCGCAGGGGTCTGGAAACACCATATATTTT.

This clonotype was found a few times. The chain has TRBV6-5 and TRBJ1-2; D might be TRBD1 (5 bases). V lost 8 bases, J lost 6 bases, and 16 bases lay in between. Germline CDR1 reads MNHEY; CDR2 reads SVGAGI. The CDR3 has 13 residues. This CDR3 is CASWTVGGDGYTF. In DNA form, the CDR3 reads TGTGCCAGCTGGACTGTCGGGGGAGATGGCTACACCTTC.

This clonotype was found many times. This chain uses TRBV6-5 with TRBJ2-4; the match to TRBD1 covers 7 bases. Trimming took 0 bases from V and 3 from J; bases not matched to a gene: 2. The CDR3 extends over 15 amino acids. Looked up from germline, CDR1 is MNHEY and CDR2 is SVGAGI. CDR3 residues: CASSYSGQYKNIQYF. The CDR3 DNA sequence: TGTGCCAGCAGTTACTCGGGACAGTACAAAAACATTCAGTACTTC.